The present TCR beta chain was sequenced within a study of metastatic and nonmetastatic thyroid tumors. Across the whole study: Across peripheral blood and tumor or nodule tissue samples taken from malignant and benign thyroid patients, the repertoires were compared with one another. General observations from the study: It was reportedly found that TCR beta diversity was significantly higher in malignant thyroid tumors than in benign nodules, a difference seen in both blood and tumor samples.

This clone has at least ten counts. No antigen is known for it. Ahead of thyroid surgery, no patient had received treatment of any kind. V was clipped by 5 bases and J by 3 bases, with 15 bases between them. In germline, CDR1 is SGHVS, CDR2 FNYEAQ. This CDR3 contains 15 residues. In the source study's methods: The study's classifier, a distant-metastasis tool for papillary thyroid cancer, was built using CDR3 differences across clinicopathological groups. TCRdb reanalyzed the PCR reads via MiXCR. In this record, the V and J calls reflect TCRdb's handling and not the investigators' own analysis. This table has about 20,000 clones, roughly a sixth appearing once.

The clonotype originates from a female donor with papillary thyroid cancer or a benign thyroid nodule (not recorded which). Some clones in this sample may be carry-over from other donors' samples. This chain joins TRBV7-6 and TRBJ2-3; D may be TRBD1 (6 bases). Source material: tumor tissue. The CDR3, as DNA: TGTGCCAGCAGCAAGGGGGTGTTGTTGACAGATACGCAGTATTTT. Translation: CASSKGVLLTDTQYF.